This T cell receptor beta chain was obtained from a study of CD8 T cells in ankylosing spondylitis. The study, taken as a whole, reports: Within matched ankylosing spondylitis synovial fluid, disease-linked clones were reportedly significantly enriched.

Germline-derived CDR1 and CDR2 are SGHRS and YFSETQ. The CDR3 sequence is 11 residues long. The V gene lost 8 bases and the J gene lost 4 bases, with 9 bases spanning the gap. This clonotype was observed many times. Its matching antigen is unknown. Using its own MiXCR run on the 5' RACE reads, TCRdb lists one record per CDR3 protein. The sample comprises some 140,000 distinct CDR3 sequences, roughly 8% of which are singletons, and roughly 7.2% rests with the top ten. The sequencing input was synovial fluid, either unsorted or a sorted T cell fraction (not recorded which). The sequence was obtained from a male donor with ankylosing spondylitis. This chain joins TRBV5-1 and TRBJ1-1; D unresolved. The CDR3 coding sequence is TGCGCCAGTCAGGAGGGCACTGAAGCTTTCTTT. Translating it yields CASQEGTEAFF.